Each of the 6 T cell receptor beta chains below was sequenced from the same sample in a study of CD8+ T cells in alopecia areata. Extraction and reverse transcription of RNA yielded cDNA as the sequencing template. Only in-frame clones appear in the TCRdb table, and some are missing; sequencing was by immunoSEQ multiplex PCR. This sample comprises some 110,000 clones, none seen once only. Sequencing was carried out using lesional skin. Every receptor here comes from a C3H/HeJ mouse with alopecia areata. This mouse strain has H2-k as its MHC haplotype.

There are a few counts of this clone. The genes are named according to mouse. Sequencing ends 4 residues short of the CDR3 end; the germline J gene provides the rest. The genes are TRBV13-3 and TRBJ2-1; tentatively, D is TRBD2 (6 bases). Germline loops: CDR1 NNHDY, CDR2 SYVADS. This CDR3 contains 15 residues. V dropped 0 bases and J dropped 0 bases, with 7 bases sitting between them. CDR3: CASSDEGLNYAEQFF. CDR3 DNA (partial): TGTGCCAGCAGTGATGAGGGACTTAACTATGCT.

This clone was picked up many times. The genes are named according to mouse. CDR3 DNA, as far as it was read: TGTGCCAGCAGTCGACTGGGCGTCTCCTAT. Translation gives CASSRLGVSY. The full-length CDR3 reads as CASSRLGVSYEQYF. The chain has TRBV13-3 and TRBJ2-7; 7 nucleotides match TRBD2. The read finishes 4 residues shy of the CDR3 end, and the germline J gene is used to complete it. The germline gives CDR1 NNHDY, CDR2 SYVADS. The CDR3 loop spans 14 amino acids. With 4 bases clipped from V and 0 bases from J, the junction kept 4 bases outside the gene matches.

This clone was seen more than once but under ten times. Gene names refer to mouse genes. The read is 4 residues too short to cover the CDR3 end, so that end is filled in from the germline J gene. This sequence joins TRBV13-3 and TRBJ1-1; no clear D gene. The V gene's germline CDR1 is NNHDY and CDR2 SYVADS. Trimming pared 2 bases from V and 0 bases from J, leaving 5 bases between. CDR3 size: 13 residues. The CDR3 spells CASSDPSNTEVFF. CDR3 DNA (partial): TGTGCCAGCAGTGACCCCTCAAACACA.

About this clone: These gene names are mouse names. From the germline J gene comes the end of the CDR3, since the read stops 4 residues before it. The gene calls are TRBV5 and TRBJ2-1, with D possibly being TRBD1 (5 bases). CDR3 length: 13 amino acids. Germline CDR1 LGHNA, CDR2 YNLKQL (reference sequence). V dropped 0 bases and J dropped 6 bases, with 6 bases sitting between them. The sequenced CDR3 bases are TGTGCCAGCAGCCAAGACAGGGTTGCT. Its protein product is CASSQDRVA. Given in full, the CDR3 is CASSQDRVAEQFF.

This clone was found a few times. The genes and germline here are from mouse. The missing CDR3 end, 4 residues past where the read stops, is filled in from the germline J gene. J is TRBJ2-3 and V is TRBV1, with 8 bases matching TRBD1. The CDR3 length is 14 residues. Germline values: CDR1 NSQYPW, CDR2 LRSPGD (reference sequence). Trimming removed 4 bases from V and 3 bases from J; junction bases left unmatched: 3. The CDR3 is CTCSGGDRAETLYF. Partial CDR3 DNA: TGCACCTGCAGTGGGGGGGACAGGGCAGAA.

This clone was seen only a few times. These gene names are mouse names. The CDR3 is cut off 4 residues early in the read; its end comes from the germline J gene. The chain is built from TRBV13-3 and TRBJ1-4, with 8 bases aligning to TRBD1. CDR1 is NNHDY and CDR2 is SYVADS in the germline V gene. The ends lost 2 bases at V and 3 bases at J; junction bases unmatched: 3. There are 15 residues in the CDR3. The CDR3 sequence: CASSEKTGANERLFF. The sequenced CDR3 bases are TGTGCCAGCAGTGAAAAGACAGGGGCCAACGAA.